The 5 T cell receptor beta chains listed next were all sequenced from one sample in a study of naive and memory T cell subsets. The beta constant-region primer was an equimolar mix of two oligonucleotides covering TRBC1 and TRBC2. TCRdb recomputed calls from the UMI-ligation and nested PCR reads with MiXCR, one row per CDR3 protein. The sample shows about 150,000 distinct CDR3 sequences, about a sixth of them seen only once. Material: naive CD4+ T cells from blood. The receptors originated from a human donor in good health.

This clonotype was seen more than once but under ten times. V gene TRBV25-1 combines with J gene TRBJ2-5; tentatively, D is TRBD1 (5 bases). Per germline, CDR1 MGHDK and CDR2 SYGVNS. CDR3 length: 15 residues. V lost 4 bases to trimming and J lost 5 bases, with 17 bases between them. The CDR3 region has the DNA TGTGCCAGCAGTGGGCTCGACAGCCTTCAGGAGACCCAGTACTTC. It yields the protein CASSGLDSLQETQYF.

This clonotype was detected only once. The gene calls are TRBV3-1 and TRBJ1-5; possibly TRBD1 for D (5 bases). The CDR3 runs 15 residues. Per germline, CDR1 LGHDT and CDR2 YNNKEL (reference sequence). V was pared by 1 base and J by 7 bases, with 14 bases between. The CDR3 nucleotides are TGTGCCAGCAGCCAAGTATCGGGGGTAGGGCAGCCCCAGCATTTT. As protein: CASSQVSGVGQPQHF.

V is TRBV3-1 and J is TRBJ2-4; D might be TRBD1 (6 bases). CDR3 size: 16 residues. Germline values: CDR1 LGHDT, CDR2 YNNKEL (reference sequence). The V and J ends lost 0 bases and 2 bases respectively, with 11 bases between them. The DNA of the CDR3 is TGTGCCAGCAGCCAAGATGGAACAGGGCCCAAAAACATTCAGTACTTC. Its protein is CASSQDGTGPKNIQYF.

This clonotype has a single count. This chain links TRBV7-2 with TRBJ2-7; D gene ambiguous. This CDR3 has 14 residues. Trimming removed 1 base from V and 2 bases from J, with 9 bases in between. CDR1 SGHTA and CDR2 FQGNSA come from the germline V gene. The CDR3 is CASSLGGSAYEQYF. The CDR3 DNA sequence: TGTGCCAGCAGCTTAGGGGGTTCAGCCTACGAGCAGTACTTC.

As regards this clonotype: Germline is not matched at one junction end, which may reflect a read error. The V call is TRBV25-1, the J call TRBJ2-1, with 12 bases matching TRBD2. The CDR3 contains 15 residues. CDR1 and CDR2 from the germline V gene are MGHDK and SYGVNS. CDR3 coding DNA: TGTGCTAGCAGTGAACCGGGACTAGCGGGTAATGAGCAGTTCTTC. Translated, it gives CASSEPGLAGNEQFF.